The clone carrying this T cell receptor (beta chain) is a singleton in its sample. This entry is derived from a study of CD8 T cells in Susac syndrome. Recently defined diagnostic criteria for definite or probable disease were fulfilled by Susac syndrome patients. RNA, at about 0.45 to 1 ug, was reverse transcribed with random hexamers. Multiplex immunoSEQ PCR targeted 54 Vbeta and 13 Jbeta TCR beta segments. Each CDR3 protein gets one entry after TCRdb re-called the immunoSEQ multiplex PCR reads with MiXCR. The data contain fewer than 200,000 distinct CDR3 sequences, roughly nine tenths of them seen just once; the ten biggest clones take up approximately 0.09%. CDR1 and CDR2 (germline): MDHEN, SYDVKM. This CDR3 has 15 residues. V lost 3 bases, J lost 0 bases, and 12 bases lay in between.

Sequencing was done on a sample of CD4+ T cells from PBMCs. This chain joins TRBV28 and TRBJ2-7; the D gene is possibly TRBD2 (6 bases). The receptor comes from a human donor with Susac syndrome. The CDR3 DNA reads as TGTGCCAGCAGTTTCGGCGGGGCGACCTCCTACGAGCAGTACTTC. This translates into CASSFGGATSYEQYF.